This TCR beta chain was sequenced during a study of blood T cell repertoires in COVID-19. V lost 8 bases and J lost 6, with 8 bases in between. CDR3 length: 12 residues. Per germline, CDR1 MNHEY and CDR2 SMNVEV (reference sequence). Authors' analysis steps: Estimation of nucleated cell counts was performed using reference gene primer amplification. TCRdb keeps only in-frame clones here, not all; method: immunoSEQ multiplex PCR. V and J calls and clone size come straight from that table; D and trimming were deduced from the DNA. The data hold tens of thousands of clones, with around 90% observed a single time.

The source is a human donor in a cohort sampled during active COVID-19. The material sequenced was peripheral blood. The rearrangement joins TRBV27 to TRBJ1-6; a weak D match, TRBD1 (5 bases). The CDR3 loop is CASGQGNSPLHF. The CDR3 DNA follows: TGTGCCAGCGGGCAGGGTAATTCACCCCTCCACTTT.